These 18 T cell receptor beta chains originate from one sample sequenced in a study of OX40 agonist ivuxolimab in advanced cancers. Profiled with immunoSEQ multiplex PCR; TCRdb holds only in-frame clones, not every one. The sample consists of some 58,000 clones, 87% of them appearing once. The input for sequencing was CD4+ or CD8+ T cells sorted from blood, taken in a trial of the OX40 agonist ivuxolimab. These receptors all come from an adult with an advanced solid tumor such as melanoma, head and neck, liver or kidney cancer.

Only one count was recorded for this clone. The junction does not match germline at one end; this may be a read error. This chain uses TRBV7-7 with TRBJ2-5; no clear D gene. Germline assignment: CDR1 SSHAT and CDR2 FNYEAQ (reference sequence). The CDR3 covers 14 residues. This chain's CDR3 is CASSPTRNQETQYF. Here the CDR3 DNA reads TGTGCTAGCAGCCCCACAAGAAACCAAGAGACCCAGTACTTC. Together with reference TRBV7-7 and TRBJ2-5, the CDR3 gives the full variable domain: GAGVSQSPRYKVTKRGQDVTLRCDPISSHATLYWYQQALGQGPEFLTYFNYEAQPDKSGLPSDRFSAERPEGSISTLTIQRTEQRDSAMYRCASSPTRNQETQYFGPGTRLLVL.

The gene calls are TRBV6-4 and TRBJ1-1; the D is unclear. Germline loops: CDR1 MRHNA, CDR2 SNTAGT. CDR3 size: 13 residues. V lost 4 bases to trimming and J lost 4 bases, with 10 bases between them. CDR3 nucleotides: TGTGCCAGCAGTGTTCGGGAGGGCACTGAAGCTTTCTTT. Translating it yields CASSVREGTEAFF.

The chain carries TRBV21-1 and TRBJ2-2; TRBD2 was called by the table and not checked on the DNA. TRBV21-1 is a recognized pseudogene. There are 20 residues in the CDR3. CDR3 region: CASSLTRSSGTSGNTGELFF. The DNA of the CDR3 is TGTGCCAGCAGCTTAACACGAAGTTCCGGGACTAGCGGGAACACCGGGGAGCTGTTTTTT.

This chain joins TRBV2 and TRBJ1-3, with 10 bases fitting TRBD1. There are 16 residues in the CDR3. The J segment lost 2 bases and the V segment lost 3 bases, leaving 4 bases of the junction unmatched. Germline V lookup: CDR1 SNHLY, CDR2 FYNNEI. The CDR3 nucleotides read TGTGCCAGCAGTGACCCCGGGACAGGGGCTGGAAACACCATATATTTT. Its protein is CASSDPGTGAGNTIYF.

Written as DNA, the CDR3 is TGCGCCAGCAGCCAAGATCCCTATGGGGCACAGGGGGCGGGGGGCTACACCTTC. Its protein product is CASSQDPYGAQGAGGYTF. The chain couples TRBV4-1 to TRBJ1-2; 9 nucleotides match TRBD1. Germline V gives CDR1 MGHRA, CDR2 YSYEKL. Trimming took 0 bases from V and 8 from J; bases not matched to a gene: 16. The CDR3 totals 18 residues.

Concerning this clone itself: No conserved phenylalanine or tryptophan is present at the end of the CDR3, so a read error is the likely explanation. The DNA is omitted, as the CDR3 cannot be located on it reliably, and the CDR3 follows TCRdb's listing. This sequence joins TRBV21-1 and TRBJ1-4. TRBV21-1 is a known pseudogene. The CDR3 is 10 amino acids long, termini counted. The CDR3: CASSRDPKEL.

This clone occurred a few times. The rearrangement links TRBV19 to TRBJ2-7; 7 positions agree with TRBD2. This CDR3 contains 14 residues. Per germline, CDR1 LNHDA and CDR2 SQIVND (reference sequence). V lost 3 bases to trimming and J lost 5 bases; unmatched junction nucleotides: 7. CDR3 nucleotide sequence: TGTGCCAGTAGTATCAGGCGGGAGCTCCACGAGCAGTACTTC. Protein product: CASSIRRELHEQYF. Based on the CDR3 plus reference TRBV19 and TRBJ2-7, the full variable domain is DGGITQSPKYLFRKEGQNVTLSCEQNLNHDAMYWYRQDPGQGLRLIYYSQIVNDFQKGDIAEGYSVSREKKESFPLTVTSAQKNPTAFYLCASSIRRELHEQYFGPGTRLTVT.

The V call is TRBV5-1, the J call TRBJ2-1; tentatively, D is TRBD2 (6 bases). The CDR3 is 13 residues long. The germline V and J ends were trimmed by 0 bases and 6 bases, with 7 bases remaining between them. Germline CDR1 and CDR2: SGHRS and YFSETQ. CDR3 coding DNA: TGCGCCAGCAGCTTGGGGACTATCAATGAGCAGTTCTTC. It yields the protein CASSLGTINEQFF.

The chain links TRBV30 to TRBJ1-1; 7 bases map to TRBD1. The germline V gene encodes CDR1 GTSNPN and CDR2 SVGIG (reference sequence). V lost 4 bases to trimming and J lost 4 bases; unmatched junction nucleotides: 6. The CDR3 sequence is 13 residues long. The CDR3 protein is CAWNEGGLTEAFF. The CDR3 nucleotides are TGTGCCTGGAACGAAGGGGGCCTCACTGAAGCTTTCTTT. The full variable domain, completed using reference TRBV30 and TRBJ1-1, is SQTIHQWPATLVQPVGSPLSLECTVEGTSNPNLYWYRQAAGRGLQLLFYSVGIGQISSEVPQNLSASRPQDRQFILSSKKLLLSDSGFYLCAWNEGGLTEAFFGQGTRLTVV.

This clone was recorded once. CDR3 amino acids: CAWNGGTGNTIYF. CDR3 DNA: TGTGCCTGGAACGGAGGAACTGGAAACACCATATATTTT. The chain links TRBV30 to TRBJ1-3, with D uncertain. Germline V CDR1 and CDR2: GTSNPN, SVGIG (reference sequence). V was clipped by 4 bases and J by 2 bases, with 9 bases between them. This CDR3 has 13 amino acids.

V usage is TRBV21-1 and J usage is TRBJ1-4. TRBV21-1 is a pseudogene locus. CDR3 size: 14 residues. CDR3 sequence (DNA): TGTGCCAGCAGCAAAGCCGTGGGGGTAGAAAAACTGTTTTTT. Its translation: CASSKAVGVEKLFF.

The genes are TRBV19 and TRBJ1-1, with D hard to call. V lost 0 bases to trimming and J lost 0 bases, with 5 bases between them. Germline loops: CDR1 LNHDA, CDR2 SQIVND (reference sequence). The CDR3 consists of 14 residues. The CDR3 DNA follows: TGTGCCAGTAGTATAGATGGGGTGAACACTGAAGCTTTCTTT. Amino acids: CASSIDGVNTEAFF.

The chain carries TRBV20-1 and TRBJ2-1, with unresolved D. Germline values: CDR1 DFQATT, CDR2 SNEGSKA (reference sequence). This CDR3 is built from 11 residues. Trimming removed 5 bases from V and 9 bases from J, with 11 bases in between. The CDR3 spells CSAGRRGEQFF. For the CDR3, the DNA is TGCAGTGCTGGACGGCGAGGTGAGCAGTTCTTC.

The chain combines TRBV2 with TRBJ2-1; 10 nucleotides match TRBD2. The V and J ends lost 0 bases and 6 bases, in that order; junction bases with no gene match: 5. The length of the CDR3 is 16 residues. Germline CDR1 SNHLY, CDR2 FYNNEI. CDR3 nucleotides: TGTGCCAGCAGTGAAGCTAGAAGCGGGAGGGCCAATGAGCAGTTCTTC. This encodes CASSEARSGRANEQFF. Together with reference TRBV2 and TRBJ2-1, the CDR3 gives the full variable domain: EPEVTQTPSHQVTQMGQEVILRCVPISNHLYFYWYRQILGQKVEFLVSFYNNEISEKSEIFDDQFSVERPDGSNFTLKIRSTKLEDSAMYFCASSEARSGRANEQFFGPGTRLTVL.

The chain carries TRBV9 and TRBJ1-2; 10 bases match TRBD1. CDR3 size: 13 residues. Trimming took 4 bases from V and 6 from J; bases not matched to a gene: 3. Germline lookup yields CDR1 SGDLS and CDR2 YYNGEE. The CDR3 nucleotides are TGTGCCAGCAGCTCCGGGACAGGGGATGGCTACACCTTC. Its protein is CASSSGTGDGYTF. Full variable domain (missing parts from reference TRBV9 and TRBJ1-2): DSGVTQTPKHLITATGQRVTLRCSPRSGDLSVYWYQQSLDQGLQFLIQYYNGEERAKGNILERFSAQQFPDLHSELNLSSLELGDSALYFCASSSGTGDGYTFGSGTRLTVV.

This clone was seen more than once but under ten times. The V gene is TRBV5-6, the J gene TRBJ1-2; 8 bases agree with TRBD1. CDR3 length: 14 amino acids. V dropped 0 bases and J dropped 8; count of bases not matched to a gene: 6. Germline lookup yields CDR1 SGHDT and CDR2 YYEEEE. In nucleotides, the CDR3 is TGTGCCAGCAGCTTGGAGCAGGGGGCGAACGGCTACACCTTC. Residues: CASSLEQGANGYTF.

Here the CDR3 DNA reads TGTGCCAGCGGGATGGCGGGAGCTCATGAGCAGTTCTTC. Encoded protein: CASGMAGAHEQFF. The chain carries TRBV25-1 and TRBJ2-1; 7 bases match TRBD2. The germline V gene has CDR1 MGHDK and CDR2 SYGVNS. The CDR3 extends over 13 amino acids. The V gene end was trimmed by 8 bases and the J gene end by 8 bases; junction bases not matched to a gene: 9.

The chain couples TRBV6-6 to TRBJ1-5, with unresolved D. Germline CDR1 is MNHNY and CDR2 is SVGAGI (reference sequence). There are 13 residues in the CDR3. V was clipped by 0 bases and J by 6 bases, with 6 bases between them. In DNA form, the CDR3 reads TGTGCCAGCAGTTACTCGGAGGGTCAGCCCCAGCATTTT. It yields the protein CASSYSEGQPQHF.